Listed below are T cell receptor beta chains from one sample, sequenced in a study of T cell repertoires in cytomegalovirus infection. TCRdb re-called the reads through MiXCR, storing one row per CDR3 protein. The table lists about 900,000 distinct CDR3 sequences, approximately 33% of them singletons. These receptors' antigens are unknown. The sample here was cultured CD8+ T cells from PBMCs, taken from culture after CMV antigen stimulation. The receptors were sampled from a human donor in good health (CMV status not recorded). Some clones in this sample may be carry-over from other donors' samples. The CDR3 runs from the conserved cysteine through the conserved F or W. A D gene is named only where the DNA matches it firmly. Only part of the rows carry a size: once, few, many, or a class if the clone is expanded.

16 NA TRBD2 TRBJ2-1 TRBV7-9 TGTGCCAGCAGCCCAACCCTAGCGGGAGCCTACAATGAGCAGTTCTTC CASSPTLAGAYNEQFF
13 many NA TRBJ2-7 TRBV7-2 TGTGCCAGCAGTTTAGAAAGGACCTACGAGCAGTACTTC CASSLERTYEQYF
13 NA NA TRBJ1-1 TRBV12-3/TRBV12-4 TGTGCCAGCAGTTTAAAGGGGGGGACTGAAGCTTTCTTT CASSLKGGTEAFF
14 many NA TRBJ1-2 TRBV7-2 TGTGCCAGCAGCGTTCCGGGACGATTTTATGGCTACACCTTC CASSVPGRFYGYTF
15 NA TRBD1 TRBJ1-2 TRBV2 TGTGCCAGCAGTGAAGGGTGGACAGGGGGCTTCGGCTACACCTTC CASSEGWTGGFGYTF
12 NA NA TRBJ2-1 TRBV9 TGTGCCAGCAGCTCCGTTAGGGAAGAGCAGTTCTTC CASSSVREEQFF
15 few NA TRBJ2-2 TRBV27 TGTGCCAGCACGACGGGACACCCGGGCACCGGGGAGCTGTTTTTT CASTTGHPGTGELFF
13 NA NA TRBJ1-3 TRBV12-3/TRBV12-4 TGTGCCAGCAGTTTGGGGGGTGGAAACACCTTATATTTT CASSLGGGNTLYF
13 NA NA TRBJ1-1 TRBV7-8 TGTGCCAGCGGGAGGGGGACGGGCACTGAAGCTTTCTTT CASGRGTGTEAFF
15 NA TRBD2 TRBJ2-1 TRBV2 TGTGCCAGCAGTCGTGAGGCTAGCGGGGGCGATGAGCAGTTCTTC CASSREASGGDEQFF
17 many NA TRBJ1-3 TRBV5-6 TGTGCCAGCAGCTTCGGTCACCCCAGACCCCCTGGAAACACCATATATTTT CASSFGHPRPPGNTIYF
13 NA TRBD2 TRBJ2-2 TRBV7-6 TGTGCCAGCAGCTTTAGCGGGGACGGGGAGCTGTTTTTT CASSFSGDGELFF
19 few TRBD2 TRBJ2-5 TRBV5-6 TGTGCCAGCAGCTTGGTGGGCCCGACTATGAGCGGGGGGCGAGAGACCCAGTACTTC CASSLVGPTMSGGRETQYF
14 many TRBD1 TRBJ1-1 TRBV7-8 TGTGCCAGCAGCCCGGACAGGGTTGTCACTGAAGCTTTCTTT CASSPDRVVTEAFF
15 many NA TRBJ2-3 TRBV7-2 TGTGCCAGCAGCTTAGCCAGGTATAGCACAGATACGCAGTATTTT CASSLARYSTDTQYF
16 few TRBD1 TRBJ2-1 TRBV20-1 TGCAGTGCTAGAGATTCCTACAGGGGCCGATACAATGAGCAGTTCTTC CSARDSYRGRYNEQFF
13 few NA TRBJ2-1 TRBV5-1 TGCGCCAGCAGCTCAGGGTACGGCAATGAGCAGTTCTTC CASSSGYGNEQFF
15 NA NA TRBJ2-2 TRBV7-6 TGTGCCAGCAGCCCAGAGGGTGAGAACACCGGGGAGCTGTTTTTT CASSPEGENTGELFF
16 once NA TRBJ1-6 TRBV28 TGTGCCAGCAGTTTAGGAGACAGGCCCTATAATTCACCCCTCCACTTT CASSLGDRPYNSPLHF
14 NA NA TRBJ1-3 TRBV5-1 TGCGCCAGCAGCGATAGCTACTCTGGAAACACCATATATTTT CASSDSYSGNTIYF
14 NA TRBD2 TRBJ2-3 TRBV6-5 TGTGCCAGCAGTTATGGACTAGTCCCCGATACGCAGTATTTT CASSYGLVPDTQYF
16 NA NA TRBJ2-1 TRBV7-6 TGTGCCAGCAGCTTAGCGAATACCGCCGCCCACAATGAGCAGTTCTTC CASSLANTAAHNEQFF
15 few TRBD1 TRBJ1-1 TRBV11-3 TGTGCCAGCAGCTCTAACACAGGGGGCCGAACTGAAGCTTTCTTT CASSSNTGGRTEAFF
13 few NA TRBJ1-5 TRBV2 TGTGCCAGCAGTTACAAGGAGAATCAGCCCCAGCATTTT CASSYKENQPQHF
13 few NA TRBJ1-1 TRBV19 TGTGCCAGTAGTATGGCGGTAACCACTGAAGCTTTCTTT CASSMAVTTEAFF
16 few TRBD1 TRBJ1-3 TRBV7-9 TGTGCCAGCAGCTTAGGAGACAGGGGATTTGGAAACACCATATATTTT CASSLGDRGFGNTIYF
16 NA TRBD2 TRBJ2-1 TRBV5-4 TGTGCCAGCAGCTTGGCAGGACTAGCAAACTACAATGAGCAGTTCTTC CASSLAGLANYNEQFF
15 few NA TRBJ2-7 TRBV27 TGTGCCAGCAGTTTGTATCAGGGAGGTACCTACGAGCAGTACTTC CASSLYQGGTYEQYF
15 NA NA TRBJ2-7 TRBV3-1 TGTGCCAGCAGCCAAGGGGCAGGGAAGTCCTACGAGCAGTACTTC CASSQGAGKSYEQYF
14 NA TRBD1 TRBJ2-4 TRBV6-5 TGTGCCAGCAACCCGGACAGGCCGGGGAACATTCAGTACTTC CASNPDRPGNIQYF
14 few NA TRBJ1-1 TRBV9 TGTGCCAGCAGCCCCCAGGACGGGGTCGGTGAAGCTTTCTTT CASSPQDGVGEAFF
19 few NA TRBJ1-4 TRBV7-2 TGTGCCAGCAGCTTAGGGTTCTCGAGACAGGTTGCAACTAATGAAAAACTGTTTTTT CASSLGFSRQVATNEKLFF
15 many NA TRBJ2-1 TRBV12-3/TRBV12-4 TGTGCCAGCACCCTAGCGTGGGGCTCCTACAATGAGCAGTTCTTC CASTLAWGSYNEQFF
16 few TRBD2 TRBJ2-5 TRBV12-3/TRBV12-4 TGTGCCAGCAGTTTAACCCTAAGCGGGGGTGGGGAGACCCAGTACTTC CASSLTLSGGGETQYF
16 NA NA TRBJ2-2 TRBV28 TGTGCCAGCAATTTTGACAGGGCGGGGGACACCGGGGAGCTGTTTTTT CASNFDRAGDTGELFF
15 many TRBD1 TRBJ1-5 TRBV18 TGTGCCAGCTCGGTCACAGGGGAGGGCAATCAGCCCCAGCATTTT CASSVTGEGNQPQHF
15 NA TRBD1 TRBJ1-2 TRBV6-1 TGTGCCAGCAGTTACGGGGCCACAGGGGGGATTGGCTACACCTTC CASSYGATGGIGYTF
12 few NA TRBJ1-2 TRBV5-4 TGTGCCAGCCGGGACAAAAGTGGTGGCTACACCTTC CASRDKSGGYTF
15 NA TRBD1 TRBJ1-1 TRBV12-3/TRBV12-4 TGTGCCAGCAAGCCTTGGGGCAGGGGGGATAGTGAAGCTTTCTTT CASKPWGRGDSEAFF
17 few TRBD1 TRBJ1-4 TRBV20-1 TGCAGTGCTAGAGAGGGGGGACAGGGGACGACTAATGAAAAACTGTTTTTT CSAREGGQGTTNEKLFF
15 many NA TRBJ1-3 TRBV23-1 TGCGCCAGCAGCCTAAGACGGAACTCTGGAAACACCATATATTTT CASSLRRNSGNTIYF
14 NA TRBD1 TRBJ2-7 TRBV6-1 TGTGCCAGCCCTGGACAGGGCTTCTCCTACGAGCAGTACTTC CASPGQGFSYEQYF
17 few TRBD1 TRBJ1-6 TRBV2 TGTGCCAGCAGGACCCCGGACAGGGGTATTTATAATTCACCCCTCCACTTT CASRTPDRGIYNSPLHF
16 few NA TRBJ1-1 TRBV7-9 TGTGCCAGCAGCCCGAGCCGACACCAGCGGAACACTGAAGCTTTCTTT CASSPSRHQRNTEAFF
13 NA NA TRBJ1-1 TRBV5-4 TGTGCCAGCAGCTTGGGTAATTGGGCTGAAGCTTTCTTT CASSLGNWAEAFF
17 NA TRBD2 TRBJ2-2 TRBV27 TGTGCCAGCAGTTTACCCGTAGGAGCGGGGGGGCCGAGGGAGCTGTTTTTT CASSLPVGAGGPRELFF
17 NA TRBD1 TRBJ2-3 TRBV9 TGTGCCAGCAGCACCCAATATGGGGGGACAGGGGTCGATACGCAGTATTTT CASSTQYGGTGVDTQYF
16 NA NA TRBJ2-3 TRBV9 TGTGCCAGCAGCGCCGGAGGCCCCGGGGGCACAGATACGCAGTATTTT CASSAGGPGGTDTQYF
11 few NA TRBJ1-2 TRBV12-3/TRBV12-4 TGTGCCAGCAGTTTCAAGGGACGCTACACCTTC CASSFKGRYTF